The source of this T cell receptor beta chain is a study of PD-1 blockade in mismatch repair-deficient tumors. Broader study findings: Tumor-resident clones, often undetectable pretreatment in blood, expanded then contracted after pembrolizumab.

Regarding this clone: Its antigen is unknown.

All patients were mismatch repair deficient, assessed by either PCR or immunohistochemistry. Sequencing was performed with immunoSEQ multiplex PCR; in TCRdb, only in-frame clones are kept and a portion is missing. This sample yields just under 65,000 clones, of which roughly 88% are seen a single time; 11% to 15% belongs to the top ten. Sequences were derived from peripheral blood, sampled 52 weeks after starting pembrolizumab. This receptor was taken from an adult with mismatch repair-deficient cancer.

The CDR3 reads CASSYTGLSEQYF. The DNA for the CDR3 is TGTGCCAGCAGTTACACGGGGTTAAGCGAGCAGTACTTC. The chain recombines TRBV6-6 with TRBJ2-7; weak D call: TRBD2 (5 bases). Germline CDR1 MNHNY, CDR2 SVGAGI (reference sequence). The CDR3 length is 13 residues. V was clipped by 2 bases and J by 6 bases, with 11 bases between them.